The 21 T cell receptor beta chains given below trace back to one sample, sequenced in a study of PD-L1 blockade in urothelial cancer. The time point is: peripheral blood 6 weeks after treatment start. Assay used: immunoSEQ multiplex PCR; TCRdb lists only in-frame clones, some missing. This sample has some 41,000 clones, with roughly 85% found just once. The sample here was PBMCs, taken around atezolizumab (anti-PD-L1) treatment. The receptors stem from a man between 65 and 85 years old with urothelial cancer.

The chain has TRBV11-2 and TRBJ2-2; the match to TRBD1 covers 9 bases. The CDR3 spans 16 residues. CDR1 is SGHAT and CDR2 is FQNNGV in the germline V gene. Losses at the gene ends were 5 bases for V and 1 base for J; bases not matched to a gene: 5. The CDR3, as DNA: TGTGCCAGCAGCCCTTGGACAGGGGAGAACACCGGGGAGCTGTTTTTT. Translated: CASSPWTGENTGELFF.

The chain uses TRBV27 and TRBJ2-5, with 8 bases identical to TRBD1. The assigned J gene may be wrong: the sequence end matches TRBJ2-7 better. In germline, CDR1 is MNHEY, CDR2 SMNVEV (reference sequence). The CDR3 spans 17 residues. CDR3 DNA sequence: TGTGCCAGCAGTTTATCCCGTCGCCCGACAGGGGTACACGAGCAGTACTTC. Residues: CASSLSRRPTGVHEQYF.

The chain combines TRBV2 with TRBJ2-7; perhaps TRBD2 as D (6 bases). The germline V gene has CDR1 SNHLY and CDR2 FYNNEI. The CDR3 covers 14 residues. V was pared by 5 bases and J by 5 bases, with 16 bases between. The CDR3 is CASSPTSSVNEQYF. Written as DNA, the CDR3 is TGTGCCAGCAGTCCGACTAGTTCCGTGAACGAGCAGTACTTC.

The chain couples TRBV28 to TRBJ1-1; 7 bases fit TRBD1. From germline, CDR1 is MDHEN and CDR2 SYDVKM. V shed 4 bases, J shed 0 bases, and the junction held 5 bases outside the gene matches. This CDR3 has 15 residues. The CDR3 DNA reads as TGTGCCAGCAGTTCGACCGGGACAGTGAACACTGAAGCTTTCTTT. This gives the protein CASSSTGTVNTEAFF.

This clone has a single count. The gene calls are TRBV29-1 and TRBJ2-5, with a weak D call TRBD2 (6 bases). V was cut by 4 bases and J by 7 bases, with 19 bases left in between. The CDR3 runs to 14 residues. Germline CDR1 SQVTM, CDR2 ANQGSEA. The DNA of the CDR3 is TGCAGCGTTGTTGGGACGGGGGTCCGTGGGACCCAGTACTTC. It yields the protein CSVVGTGVRGTQYF.

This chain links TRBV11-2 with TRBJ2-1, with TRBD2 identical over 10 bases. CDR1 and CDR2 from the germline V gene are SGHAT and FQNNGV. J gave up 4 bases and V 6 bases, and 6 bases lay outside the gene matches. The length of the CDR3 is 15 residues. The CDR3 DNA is TGTGCCAGCAGTTACCTAGCGGGGGCATACAATGAGCAGTTCTTC. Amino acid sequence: CASSYLAGAYNEQFF.

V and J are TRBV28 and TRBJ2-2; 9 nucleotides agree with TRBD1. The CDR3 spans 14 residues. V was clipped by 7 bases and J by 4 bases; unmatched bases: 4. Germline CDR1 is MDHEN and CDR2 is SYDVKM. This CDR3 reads CASNRQGGTGELFF. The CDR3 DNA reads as TGTGCCAGCAACCGACAGGGGGGCACCGGGGAGCTGTTTTTT.

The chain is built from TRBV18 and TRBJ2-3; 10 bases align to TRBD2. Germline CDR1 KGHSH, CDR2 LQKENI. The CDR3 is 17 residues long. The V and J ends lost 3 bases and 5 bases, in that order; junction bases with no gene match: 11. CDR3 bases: TGTGCCAGCTCACCCACCCAACCGCAGCGGGGGGGAGATACGCAGTATTTT. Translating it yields CASSPTQPQRGGDTQYF.

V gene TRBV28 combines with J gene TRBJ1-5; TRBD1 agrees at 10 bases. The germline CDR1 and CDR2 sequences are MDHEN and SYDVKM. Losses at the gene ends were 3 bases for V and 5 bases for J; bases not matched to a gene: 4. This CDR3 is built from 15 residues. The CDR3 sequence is CASSFGTGVHQPQHF. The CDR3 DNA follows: TGTGCCAGCAGTTTCGGGACAGGGGTCCATCAGCCCCAGCATTTT.

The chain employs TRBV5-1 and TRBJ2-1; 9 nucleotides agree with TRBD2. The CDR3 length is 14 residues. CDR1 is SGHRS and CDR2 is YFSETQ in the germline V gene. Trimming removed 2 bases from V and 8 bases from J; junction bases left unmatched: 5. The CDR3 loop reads CASSFARTSDEQFF. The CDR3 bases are TGCGCCAGCAGCTTTGCTCGGACTAGCGATGAGCAGTTCTTC. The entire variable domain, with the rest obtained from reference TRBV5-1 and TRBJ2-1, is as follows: KAGVTQTPRYLIKTRGQQVTLSCSPISGHRSVSWYQQTPGQGLQFLFEYFSETQRNKGNFPGRFSGRQFSNSRSEMNVSTLELGDSALYLCASSFARTSDEQFFGPGTRLTVL.

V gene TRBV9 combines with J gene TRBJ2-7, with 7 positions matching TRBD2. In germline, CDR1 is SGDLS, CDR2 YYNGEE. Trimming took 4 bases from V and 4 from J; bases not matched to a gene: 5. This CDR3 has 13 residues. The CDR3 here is CASSIGTNYEQYF. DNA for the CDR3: TGTGCCAGCAGCATCGGGACTAATTACGAGCAGTACTTC.

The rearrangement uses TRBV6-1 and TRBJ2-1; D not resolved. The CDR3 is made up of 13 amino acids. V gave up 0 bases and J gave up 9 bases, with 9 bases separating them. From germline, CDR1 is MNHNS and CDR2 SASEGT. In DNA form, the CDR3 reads TGTGCCAGCAGTGAAGCCAGGCTTGGTGAGCAGTTCTTC. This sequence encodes CASSEARLGEQFF.

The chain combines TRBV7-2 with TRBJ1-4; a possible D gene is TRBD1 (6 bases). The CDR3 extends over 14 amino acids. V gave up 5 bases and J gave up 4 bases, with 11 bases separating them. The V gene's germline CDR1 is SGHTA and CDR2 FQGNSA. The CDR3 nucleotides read TGTGCCAGCAGCGTTCCAGGGGTTAATGAAAAACTGTTTTTT. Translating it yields CASSVPGVNEKLFF.

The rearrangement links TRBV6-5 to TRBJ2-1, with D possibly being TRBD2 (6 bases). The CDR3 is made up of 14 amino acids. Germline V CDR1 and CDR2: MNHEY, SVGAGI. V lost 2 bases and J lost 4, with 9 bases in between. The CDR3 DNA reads TGTGCCAGCAGTTACGGGACTGAATACAATGAGCAGTTCTTC. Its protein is CASSYGTEYNEQFF.

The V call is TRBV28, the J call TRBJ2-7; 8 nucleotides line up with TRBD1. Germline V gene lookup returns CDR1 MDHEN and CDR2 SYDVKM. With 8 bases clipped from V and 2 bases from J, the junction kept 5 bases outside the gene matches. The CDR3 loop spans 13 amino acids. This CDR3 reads CASSGTGPYEQYF. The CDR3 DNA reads TGTGCCAGCTCCGGGACAGGACCCTACGAGCAGTACTTC.

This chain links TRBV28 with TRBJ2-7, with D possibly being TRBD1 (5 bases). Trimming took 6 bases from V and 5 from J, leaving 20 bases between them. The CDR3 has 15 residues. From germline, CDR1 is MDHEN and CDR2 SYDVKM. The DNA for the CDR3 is TGTGCCAGCAGCTCCCCTGGGGCCGTTCTGGACGAGCAGTACTTC. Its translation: CASSSPGAVLDEQYF.

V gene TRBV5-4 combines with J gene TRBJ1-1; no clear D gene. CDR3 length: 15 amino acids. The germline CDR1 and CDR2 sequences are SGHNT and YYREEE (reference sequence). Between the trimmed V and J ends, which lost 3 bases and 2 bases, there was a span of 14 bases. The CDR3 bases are TGTGCCAGCAGCTCGGCCGGGTCCGCTAACACTGAAGCTTTCTTT. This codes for CASSSAGSANTEAFF.

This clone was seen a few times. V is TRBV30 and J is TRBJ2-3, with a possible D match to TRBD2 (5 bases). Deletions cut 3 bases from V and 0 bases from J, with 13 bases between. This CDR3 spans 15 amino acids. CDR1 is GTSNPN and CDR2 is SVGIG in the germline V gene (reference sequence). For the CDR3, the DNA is TGTGCCTGGAGCCGAATGGGAGCTAGCACAGATACGCAGTATTTT. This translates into CAWSRMGASTDTQYF.

The CDR3 sequence: CASSLSADTQYF. The CDR3, as DNA: TGTGCCAGCAGTTTATCAGCAGATACGCAGTATTTT. The J gene is TRBJ2-3, the V gene TRBV28; D not resolved. Trimming pared 1 base from V and 4 bases from J, leaving 3 bases between. The CDR3 is 12 residues long. Germline values: CDR1 MDHEN, CDR2 SYDVKM.

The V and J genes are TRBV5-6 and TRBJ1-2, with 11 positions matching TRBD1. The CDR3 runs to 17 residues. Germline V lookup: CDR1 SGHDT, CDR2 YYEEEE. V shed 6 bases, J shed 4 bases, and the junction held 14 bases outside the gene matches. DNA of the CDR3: TGTGCCAGCACCAGAATTCCCGGGACAGGGGGAAGCTATGGCTACACCTTC. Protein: CASTRIPGTGGSYGYTF.

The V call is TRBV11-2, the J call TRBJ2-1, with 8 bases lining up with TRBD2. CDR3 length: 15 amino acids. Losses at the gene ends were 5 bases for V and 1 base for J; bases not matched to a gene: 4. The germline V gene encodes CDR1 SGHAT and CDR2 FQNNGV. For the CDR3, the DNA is TGTGCCAGCAGCAAAAGCGGGAGTTCCTACAATGAGCAGTTCTTC. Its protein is CASSKSGSSYNEQFF.